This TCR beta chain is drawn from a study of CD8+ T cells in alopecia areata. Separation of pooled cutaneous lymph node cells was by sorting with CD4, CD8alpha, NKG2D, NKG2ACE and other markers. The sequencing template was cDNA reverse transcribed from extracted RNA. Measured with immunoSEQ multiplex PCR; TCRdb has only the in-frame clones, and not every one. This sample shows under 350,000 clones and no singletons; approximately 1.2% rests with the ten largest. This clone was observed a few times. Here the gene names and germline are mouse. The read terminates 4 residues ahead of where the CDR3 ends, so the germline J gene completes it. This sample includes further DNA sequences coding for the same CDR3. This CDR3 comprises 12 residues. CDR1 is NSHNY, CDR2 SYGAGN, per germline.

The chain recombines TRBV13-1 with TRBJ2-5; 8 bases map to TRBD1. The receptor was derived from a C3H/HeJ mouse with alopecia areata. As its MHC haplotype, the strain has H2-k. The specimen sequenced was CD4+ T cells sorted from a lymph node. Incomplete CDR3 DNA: TGTGCCAGCAGTGGGACAGGGGAC. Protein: CASSGTGD. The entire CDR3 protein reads CASSGTGDTQYF.